This entry lists 30 T cell receptor beta chains sequenced from one sample in a study of T cell responses to AZD1222 COVID-19 vaccine. TCRdb's copy holds only in-frame clones and misses some; the assay was immunoSEQ multiplex PCR. The sample carries fewer than 150,000 clones, around 84% recorded once. Here the sequenced sample was peripheral blood, taken 28 days after the second AZD1222 dose. These receptors were collected from an adult who received the AZD1222 COVID-19 vaccine.

This clone was counted a few times. The chain carries TRBV5-1 and TRBJ1-2, with a weak D call TRBD1 (5 bases). The V and J ends lost 0 bases and 4 bases respectively, with 13 bases between them. CDR3 length equals 15 residues. Germline CDR1 reads SGHRS; CDR2 reads YFSETQ. The CDR3 loop reads CASSLEGRVSYGYTF. CDR3 nucleotide sequence: TGCGCCAGCAGCTTGGAGGGCAGGGTGTCCTATGGCTACACCTTC. Using reference TRBV5-1 and TRBJ1-2 for the parts outside the CDR3, the full variable domain is KAGVTQTPRYLIKTRGQQVTLSCSPISGHRSVSWYQQTPGQGLQFLFEYFSETQRNKGNFPGRFSGRQFSNSRSEMNVSTLELGDSALYLCASSLEGRVSYGYTFGSGTRLTVV.

V and J are TRBV18 and TRBJ1-6; D perhaps matches TRBD1 (5 bases). The CDR3 contains 15 residues. The germline V gene encodes CDR1 KGHSH and CDR2 LQKENI. The germline V and J ends were trimmed by 4 bases and 7 bases, with 14 bases remaining between them. The DNA of the CDR3 is TGTGCCAGCTCACTATCGGGACGGAAAAATTCACCCCTCCACTTT. Translated, it gives CASSLSGRKNSPLHF.

J is TRBJ2-1 and V is TRBV9; 7 positions agree with TRBD2. With 0 bases clipped from V and 6 bases from J, the junction kept 3 bases outside the gene matches. The CDR3 length is 14 residues. Germline values: CDR1 SGDLS, CDR2 YYNGEE. In nucleotides, the CDR3 is TGTGCCAGCAGCGTAGGGACTAGAGGCAATGAGCAGTTCTTC. Its protein product is CASSVGTRGNEQFF.

This clone was recorded once. The chain uses TRBV11-2 and TRBJ2-7; possibly TRBD1 or TRBD2 for D (5 bases each). The V end lost 0 bases, the J end lost 2 bases, and 14 bases lay between the germline ends. From germline, CDR1 is SGHAT and CDR2 FQNNGV. CDR3 length: 16 amino acids. This chain's CDR3 is CASSLEGPGLPYEQYF. As DNA, the CDR3 is TGTGCCAGCAGCTTAGAAGGTCCGGGGCTCCCCTACGAGCAGTACTTC.

J is TRBJ1-2 and V is TRBV7-6; 10 bases fit TRBD1. Unmatched junction bases numbered 11, after V lost 4 bases and J lost 6 bases. This CDR3 has 16 amino acids. In germline, CDR1 is SGHVS, CDR2 FNYEAQ. The CDR3 coding sequence is TGTGCCAGCAGCTCCAGGGCGGGACAGGGGAACGATGGCTACACCTTC. The encoded protein is CASSSRAGQGNDGYTF. Drawing the rest from reference TRBV7-6 and TRBJ1-2, the complete variable domain is GAGVSQSPRYKVTKRGQDVALRCDPISGHVSLYWYRQALGQGPEFLTYFNYEAQQDKSGLPNDRFSAERPEGSISTLTIQRTEQRDSAMYRCASSSRAGQGNDGYTFGSGTRLTVV.

V and J are TRBV28 and TRBJ2-5, with 8 bases identical to TRBD1. With V trimmed by 4 bases and J by 6 bases, 13 bases remained unmatched. This CDR3 comprises 16 residues. Per germline, CDR1 MDHEN and CDR2 SYDVKM. In DNA form, the CDR3 reads TGTGCCAGCAGTTCGGCCCAGACAGGGGACTCGCAGACCCAGTACTTC. Translation gives CASSSAQTGDSQTQYF.

The chain uses TRBV11-2 and TRBJ1-2; perhaps TRBD1 as D (5 bases). Germline CDR1 and CDR2: SGHAT and FQNNGV. Trimming shortened V by 2 bases and J by 0 bases, and 7 bases separated the two germline ends. CDR3 length: 14 amino acids. CDR3: CASSLRDANYGYTF. The CDR3 DNA is TGTGCCAGCAGCTTAAGGGACGCTAACTATGGCTACACCTTC.

The J gene is TRBJ2-3, the V gene TRBV11-2, with D perhaps TRBD2 (5 bases). The V end was cut by 2 bases, the J end by 0 bases, with 6 bases between. Germline V gene lookup returns CDR1 SGHAT and CDR2 FQNNGV. The CDR3 is 14 amino acids. This CDR3 is CASSLSGSTDTQYF. Here the CDR3 DNA reads TGTGCCAGCAGCTTATCGGGGAGCACAGATACGCAGTATTTT.

The rearrangement uses TRBV12-5 and TRBJ1-5; D is unclear. Germline V CDR1 and CDR2: LGHNT, FRNRAP. This CDR3 is built from 13 residues. V was shortened by 6 bases and J by 2 bases, with 8 bases between the two germline ends. The CDR3 region is CASGLQRNQPQHF. The CDR3 bases are TGTGCTAGTGGCCTACAACGCAATCAGCCCCAGCATTTT.

This clone was recorded a few times. The rearrangement uses TRBV4-1 and TRBJ1-4; TRBD1 might be the D (5 bases). CDR1 is MGHRA and CDR2 is YSYEKL in the germline V gene. This CDR3 is built from 15 residues. V lost 0 bases to trimming and J lost 3 bases, with 8 bases between them. The CDR3 DNA sequence: TGCGCCAGCAGCCAAGAGGGGCTAGCTAATGAAAAACTGTTTTTT. This codes for CASSQEGLANEKLFF.

The rearrangement links TRBV20-1 to TRBJ1-6; D not resolved. Between the trimmed V and J ends, which lost 1 base and 6 bases, there was a span of 1 base. Germline V gene data show CDR1 as DFQATT and CDR2 as SNEGSKA (reference sequence). This CDR3 is built from 11 residues. In DNA form, the CDR3 reads TGCAGTGCTAGAGTTAATTCACCCCTCCACTTT. Translated, it gives CSARVNSPLHF.

This clone appeared a single time. J is TRBJ1-2 and V is TRBV15; 7 nucleotides align to TRBD1. The trim removed 6 bases at V and 8 bases at J, leaving 15 bases unmatched. The CDR3 is 15 amino acids. Germline CDR1 reads LNHNV; CDR2 reads YYDKDF (reference sequence). For the CDR3, the DNA is TGTGCCACCAGACGGGGGACAGTCCTAACTATGGGCTACACCTTC. Its translation is CATRRGTVLTMGYTF.

A single count supports this clone. The rearrangement uses TRBV5-4 and TRBJ2-7, with D hard to call. CDR1 and CDR2 (germline): SGHNT, YYREEE (reference sequence). V dropped 4 bases and J dropped 0 bases, with 8 bases sitting between them. The length of the CDR3 is 13 residues. The CDR3: CASSGPNSYEQYF. DNA of the CDR3: TGTGCCAGCAGCGGGCCAAACTCCTACGAGCAGTACTTC.

The rearrangement joins TRBV6-1 to TRBJ1-2, with D tentatively TRBD1 (6 bases). The CDR3 loop spans 14 amino acids. Germline assignment: CDR1 MNHNS and CDR2 SASEGT. Trimming removed 1 base from V and 7 bases from J, with 13 bases in between. The DNA for the CDR3 is TGTGCCAGCAGTGAAGTCGCAGGGGCGGGTGGCTACACCTTC. Translated, it gives CASSEVAGAGGYTF.

Concerning this clone: The same CDR3 also results from other DNA sequences found in this sample. The chain links TRBV28 to TRBJ2-2; D is ambiguous. Germline CDR1 and CDR2: MDHEN and SYDVKM. Trimming cost V 4 bases and J 5 bases, with 8 bases left between them. The CDR3 loop spans 13 amino acids. The CDR3 here is CASSSQRTGELFF. Written as DNA, the CDR3 is TGTGCCAGCAGTTCGCAGAGGACCGGGGAGCTGTTTTTT. The whole variable domain, remainder taken from reference TRBV28 and TRBJ2-2, is DVKVTQSSRYLVKRTGEKVFLECVQDMDHENMFWYRQDPGLGLRLIYFSYDVKMKEKGDIPEGYSVSREKKERFSLILESASTNQTSMYLCASSSQRTGELFFGEGSRLTVL.

The chain uses TRBV29-1 and TRBJ2-5; 10 bases are a match to TRBD2. The V segment lost 4 bases and the J segment 8 bases; nucleotides outside the gene matches: 7. There are 13 residues in the CDR3. CDR1 SQVTM and CDR2 ANQGSEA come from the germline V gene. This chain's CDR3 is CSVVAGGPGTQYF. The DNA for the CDR3 is TGCAGCGTTGTAGCGGGGGGCCCGGGAACCCAGTACTTC.

This chain uses TRBV10-3 with TRBJ2-2; 8 bases are shared with TRBD1. CDR3 length: 16 residues. Germline V lookup: CDR1 ENHRY, CDR2 SYGVKD. Germline trimming cut 3 bases from V and 5 bases from J; bases unmatched to any gene: 8. The DNA for the CDR3 is TGTGCCATCAGTGACATTGTGACAGGGGAAACCGGGGAGCTGTTTTTT. It specifies CAISDIVTGETGELFF.

V and J are TRBV24-1 and TRBJ1-5; TRBD1 aligns across 8 bases. V lost 5 bases and J lost 5; bases outside the gene matches: 4. The CDR3 runs 14 residues. Germline V CDR1 and CDR2: KGHDR, SFDVKD. The CDR3 DNA follows: TGTGCCACCAGTGCCCGGACAGGGTATCAGCCCCAGCATTTT. Its translation is CATSARTGYQPQHF.

The V call is TRBV6-4, the J call TRBJ2-1; 15 nucleotides line up with TRBD2. CDR1 is MRHNA, CDR2 SNTAGT, per germline. V gave up 2 bases and J gave up 3 bases; unmatched junction bases: 5. CDR3 length equals 18 residues. The CDR3 DNA reads as TGTGCCAGCAGTGACACGGGGACTAGCGGGAGGAACTACAATGAGCAGTTCTTC. Translating gives CASSDTGTSGRNYNEQFF.

The J gene is TRBJ1-1, the V gene TRBV7-2, with D unclear. Germline CDR1 is SGHTA and CDR2 is FQGNSA. CDR3 length equals 15 residues. The germline V and J ends were trimmed by 5 bases and 3 bases, with 16 bases remaining between them. The CDR3 coding sequence is TGTGCCAGCAGCCCGCCATCCGCTAGGTACACTGAAGCTTTCTTT. Translation gives CASSPPSARYTEAFF. Filled out from reference TRBV7-2 and TRBJ1-1, the complete variable domain reads GAGVSQSPSNKVTEKGKDVELRCDPISGHTALYWYRQSLGQGLEFLIYFQGNSAPDKSGLPSDRFSAERTGGSVSTLTIQRTQQEDSAVYLCASSPPSARYTEAFFGQGTRLTVV.

This clone was observed a single time. The V call is TRBV4-1, the J call TRBJ1-1; no clear D gene. This CDR3 has 15 amino acids. Deletions cut 4 bases from V and 3 bases from J, with 15 bases between. Germline V gene data show CDR1 as MGHRA and CDR2 as YSYEKL. The CDR3 DNA reads TGCGCCAGCAGCCTCCACCCCCCCGGGGACACTGAAGCTTTCTTT. It codes for CASSLHPPGDTEAFF.

The chain recombines TRBV7-9 with TRBJ1-1; D ambiguous. Germline V lookup: CDR1 SEHNR, CDR2 FQNEAQ (reference sequence). The CDR3 length is 13 residues. The V end was cut by 5 bases, the J end by 2 bases, with 9 bases between. CDR3 bases: TGTGCCAGCAGCCTTGACCCAAACACTGAAGCTTTCTTT. It specifies CASSLDPNTEAFF.

The chain employs TRBV19 and TRBJ1-1, with 8 positions matching TRBD1. The germline V gene has CDR1 LNHDA and CDR2 SQIVND (reference sequence). The CDR3 runs to 14 residues. J lost 4 bases, V lost 7 bases, and 8 bases had no gene match. The CDR3 DNA sequence: TGTGCCAGTACCCCGGACAGGGTTGGCACTGAAGCTTTCTTT. It is translated as CASTPDRVGTEAFF.

V is TRBV5-1 and J is TRBJ1-4; D perhaps matches TRBD1 (6 bases). Germline V gene lookup returns CDR1 SGHRS and CDR2 YFSETQ. V dropped 1 base and J dropped 7 bases, with 11 bases sitting between them. This CDR3 is 14 amino acids long. CDR3 protein: CASSLTGSAEKLFF. Written as DNA, the CDR3 is TGCGCCAGCAGCTTGACAGGGTCGGCTGAAAAACTGTTTTTT.

The chain combines TRBV6-5 with TRBJ1-1, with TRBD1 as a possible D gene (5 bases). CDR3 length: 14 residues. V was trimmed by 0 bases and J by 9 bases, leaving 14 bases between them. Germline CDR1 and CDR2: MNHEY and SVGAGI. In DNA, the CDR3 is TGTGCCAGCAGTTACTCGAGTACCTCAGGGAAAGCTTTCTTT. Protein: CASSYSSTSGKAFF.

The V call is TRBV5-4, the J call TRBJ2-3, with a possible D match to TRBD2 (5 bases). Between the trimmed V and J ends, which lost 1 base and 0 bases, there was a span of 9 bases. The CDR3 consists of 15 residues. CDR1 SGHNT and CDR2 YYREEE come from the germline V gene (reference sequence). Here the CDR3 DNA reads TGTGCCAGCAGCTTGCCACGGACTAGCACAGATACGCAGTATTTT. This codes for CASSLPRTSTDTQYF.

The V call is TRBV4-3, the J call TRBJ1-4, with TRBD1 identical over 8 bases. The CDR3 covers 15 residues. The V and J ends lost 2 bases and 5 bases, in that order; junction bases with no gene match: 4. Germline CDR1 and CDR2: LGHNA and YSLEER. The CDR3 coding sequence is TGCGCCAGCAGCCAAAACCGGGACAGGAATGAAAAACTGTTTTTT. This codes for CASSQNRDRNEKLFF.

The rearrangement links TRBV11-2 to TRBJ2-5, with 14 bases that match TRBD2. Germline lookup yields CDR1 SGHAT and CDR2 FQNNGV. The CDR3 length is 16 residues. The junction had 2 bases not matched to a gene; V was cut back by 1 base and J by 4 bases. CDR3 amino acids: CASSLGGTSGGETQYF. CDR3 bases: TGTGCCAGCAGCTTAGGTGGGACTAGCGGGGGAGAGACCCAGTACTTC.

The chain uses TRBV19 and TRBJ2-1; either TRBD1 or TRBD2 may supply D (5 bases each). The CDR3 covers 15 residues. The V end was cut by 3 bases, the J end by 7 bases, with 16 bases between. In germline, CDR1 is LNHDA, CDR2 SQIVND (reference sequence). The CDR3 sequence: CASSIRDPLGNEQFF. The CDR3 nucleotides read TGTGCCAGTAGTATTAGGGACCCGCTAGGGAATGAGCAGTTCTTC.

V and J are TRBV5-1 and TRBJ2-3; D is uncertain. This CDR3 is built from 16 residues. Per germline, CDR1 SGHRS and CDR2 YFSETQ. V lost 1 base, J lost 1 base, and 13 bases lay in between. CDR3 residues: CASSLSVVMGTDTQYF. The CDR3 DNA sequence: TGCGCCAGCAGCTTGAGTGTGGTAATGGGCACAGATACGCAGTATTTT.